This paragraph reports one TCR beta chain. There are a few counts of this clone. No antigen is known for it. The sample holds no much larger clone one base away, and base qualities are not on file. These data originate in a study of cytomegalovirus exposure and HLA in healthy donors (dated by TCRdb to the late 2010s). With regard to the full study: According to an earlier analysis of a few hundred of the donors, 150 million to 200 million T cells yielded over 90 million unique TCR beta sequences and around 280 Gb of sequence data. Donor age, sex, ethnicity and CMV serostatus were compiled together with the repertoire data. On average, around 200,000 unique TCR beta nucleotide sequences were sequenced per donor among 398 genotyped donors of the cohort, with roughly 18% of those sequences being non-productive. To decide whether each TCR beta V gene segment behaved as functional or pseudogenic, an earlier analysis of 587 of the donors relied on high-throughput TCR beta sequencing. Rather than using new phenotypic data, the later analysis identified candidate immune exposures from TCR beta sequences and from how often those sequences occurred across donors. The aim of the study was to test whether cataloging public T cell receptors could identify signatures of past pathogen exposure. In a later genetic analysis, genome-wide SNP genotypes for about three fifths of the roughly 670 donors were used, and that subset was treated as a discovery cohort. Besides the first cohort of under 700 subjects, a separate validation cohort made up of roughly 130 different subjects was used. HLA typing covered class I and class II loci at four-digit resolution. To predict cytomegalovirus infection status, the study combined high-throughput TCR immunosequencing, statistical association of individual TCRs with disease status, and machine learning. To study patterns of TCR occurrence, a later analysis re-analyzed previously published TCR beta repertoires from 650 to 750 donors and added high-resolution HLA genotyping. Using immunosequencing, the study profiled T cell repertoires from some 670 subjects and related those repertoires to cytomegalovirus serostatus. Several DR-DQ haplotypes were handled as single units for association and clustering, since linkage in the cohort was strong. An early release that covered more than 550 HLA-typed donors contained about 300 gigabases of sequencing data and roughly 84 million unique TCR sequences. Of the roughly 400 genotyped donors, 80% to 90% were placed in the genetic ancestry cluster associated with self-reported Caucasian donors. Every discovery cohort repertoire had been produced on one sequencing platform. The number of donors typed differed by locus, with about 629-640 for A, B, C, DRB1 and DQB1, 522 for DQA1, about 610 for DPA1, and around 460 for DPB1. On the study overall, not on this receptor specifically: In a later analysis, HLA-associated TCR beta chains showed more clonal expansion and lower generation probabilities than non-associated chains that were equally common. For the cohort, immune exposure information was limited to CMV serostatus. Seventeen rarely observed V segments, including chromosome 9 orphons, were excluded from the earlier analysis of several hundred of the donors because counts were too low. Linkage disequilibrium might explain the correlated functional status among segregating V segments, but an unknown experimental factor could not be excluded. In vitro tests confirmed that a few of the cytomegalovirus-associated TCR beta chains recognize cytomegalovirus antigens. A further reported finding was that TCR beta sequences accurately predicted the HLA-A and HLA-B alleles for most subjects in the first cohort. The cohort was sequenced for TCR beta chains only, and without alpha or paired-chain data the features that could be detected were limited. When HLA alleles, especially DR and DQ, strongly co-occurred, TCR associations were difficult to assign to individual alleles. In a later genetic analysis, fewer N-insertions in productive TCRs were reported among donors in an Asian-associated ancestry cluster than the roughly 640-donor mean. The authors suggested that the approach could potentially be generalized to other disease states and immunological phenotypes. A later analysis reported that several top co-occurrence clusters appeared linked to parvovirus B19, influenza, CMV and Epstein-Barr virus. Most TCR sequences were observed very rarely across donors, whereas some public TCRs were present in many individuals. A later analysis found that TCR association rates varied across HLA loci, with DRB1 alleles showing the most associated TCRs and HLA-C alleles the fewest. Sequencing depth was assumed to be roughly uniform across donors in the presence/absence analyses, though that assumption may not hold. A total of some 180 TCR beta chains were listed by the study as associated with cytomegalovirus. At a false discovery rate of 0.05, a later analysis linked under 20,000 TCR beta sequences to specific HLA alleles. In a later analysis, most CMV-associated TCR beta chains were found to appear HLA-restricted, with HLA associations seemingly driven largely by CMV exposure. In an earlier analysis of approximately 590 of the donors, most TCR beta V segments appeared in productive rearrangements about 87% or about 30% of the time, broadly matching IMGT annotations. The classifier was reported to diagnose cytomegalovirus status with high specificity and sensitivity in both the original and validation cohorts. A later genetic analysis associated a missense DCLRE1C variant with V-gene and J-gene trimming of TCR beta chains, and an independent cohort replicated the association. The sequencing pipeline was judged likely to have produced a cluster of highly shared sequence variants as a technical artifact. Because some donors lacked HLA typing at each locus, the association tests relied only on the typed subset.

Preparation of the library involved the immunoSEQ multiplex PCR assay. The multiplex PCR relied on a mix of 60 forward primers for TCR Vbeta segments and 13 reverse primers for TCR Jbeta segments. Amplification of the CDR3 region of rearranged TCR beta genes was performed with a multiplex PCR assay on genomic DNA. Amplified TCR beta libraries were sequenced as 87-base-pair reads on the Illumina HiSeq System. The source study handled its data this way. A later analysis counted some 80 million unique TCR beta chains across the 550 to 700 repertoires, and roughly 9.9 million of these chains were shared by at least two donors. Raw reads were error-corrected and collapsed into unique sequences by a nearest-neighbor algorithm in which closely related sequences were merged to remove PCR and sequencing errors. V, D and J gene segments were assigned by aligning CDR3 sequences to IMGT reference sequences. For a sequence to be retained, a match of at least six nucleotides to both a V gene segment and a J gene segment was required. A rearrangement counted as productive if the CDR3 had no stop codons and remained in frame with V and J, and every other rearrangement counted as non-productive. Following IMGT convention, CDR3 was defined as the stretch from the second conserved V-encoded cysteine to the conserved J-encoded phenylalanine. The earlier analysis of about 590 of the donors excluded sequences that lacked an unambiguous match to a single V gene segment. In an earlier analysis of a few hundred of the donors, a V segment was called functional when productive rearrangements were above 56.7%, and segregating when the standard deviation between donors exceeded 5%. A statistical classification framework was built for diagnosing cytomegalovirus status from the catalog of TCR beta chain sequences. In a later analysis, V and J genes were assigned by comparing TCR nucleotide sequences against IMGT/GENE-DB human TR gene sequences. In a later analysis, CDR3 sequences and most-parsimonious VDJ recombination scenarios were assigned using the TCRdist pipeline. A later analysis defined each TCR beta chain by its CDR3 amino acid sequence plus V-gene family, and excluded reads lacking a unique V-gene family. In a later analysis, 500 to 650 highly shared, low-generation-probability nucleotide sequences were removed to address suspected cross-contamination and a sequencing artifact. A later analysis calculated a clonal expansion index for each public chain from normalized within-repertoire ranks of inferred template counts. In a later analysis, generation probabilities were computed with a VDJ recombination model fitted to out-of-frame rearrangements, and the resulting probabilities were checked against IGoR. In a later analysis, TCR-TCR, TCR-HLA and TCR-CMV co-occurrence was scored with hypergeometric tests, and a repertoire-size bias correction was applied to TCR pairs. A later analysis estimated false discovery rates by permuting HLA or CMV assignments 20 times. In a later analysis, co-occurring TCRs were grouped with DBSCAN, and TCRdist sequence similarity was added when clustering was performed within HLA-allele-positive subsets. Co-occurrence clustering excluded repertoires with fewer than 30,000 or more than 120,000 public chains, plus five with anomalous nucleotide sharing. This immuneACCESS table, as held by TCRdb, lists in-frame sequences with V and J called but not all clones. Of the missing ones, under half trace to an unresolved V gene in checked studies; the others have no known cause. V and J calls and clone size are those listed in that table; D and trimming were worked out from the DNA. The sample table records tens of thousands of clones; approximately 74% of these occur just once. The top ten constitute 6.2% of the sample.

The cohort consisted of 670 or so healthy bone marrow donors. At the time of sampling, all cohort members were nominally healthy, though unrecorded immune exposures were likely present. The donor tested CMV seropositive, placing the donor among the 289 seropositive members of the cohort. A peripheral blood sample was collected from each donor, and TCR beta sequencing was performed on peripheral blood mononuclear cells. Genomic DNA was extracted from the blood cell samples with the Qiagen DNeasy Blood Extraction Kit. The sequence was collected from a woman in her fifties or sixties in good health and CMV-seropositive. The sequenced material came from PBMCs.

The nucleotide sequence reads as follows: TGCGCCAGCAGTGTTGACCCACAGGGTGAGCAGTTCTTC. This codes for CASSVDPQGEQFF. The V and J genes are TRBV10-2 and TRBJ2-1, with a tentative D gene TRBD1 over 6 matching bases. V is pared back by 4 bases and J by 9 bases, with 13 bases lying between the germline termini. Via the germline V gene, CDR1 is WSHSY and CDR2 SAAADI. Measured from the cysteine to the phenylalanine, the CDR3 is 13 residues long. Of all the DNA, just the CDR3 is kept, 39 bases in frame from base 1.